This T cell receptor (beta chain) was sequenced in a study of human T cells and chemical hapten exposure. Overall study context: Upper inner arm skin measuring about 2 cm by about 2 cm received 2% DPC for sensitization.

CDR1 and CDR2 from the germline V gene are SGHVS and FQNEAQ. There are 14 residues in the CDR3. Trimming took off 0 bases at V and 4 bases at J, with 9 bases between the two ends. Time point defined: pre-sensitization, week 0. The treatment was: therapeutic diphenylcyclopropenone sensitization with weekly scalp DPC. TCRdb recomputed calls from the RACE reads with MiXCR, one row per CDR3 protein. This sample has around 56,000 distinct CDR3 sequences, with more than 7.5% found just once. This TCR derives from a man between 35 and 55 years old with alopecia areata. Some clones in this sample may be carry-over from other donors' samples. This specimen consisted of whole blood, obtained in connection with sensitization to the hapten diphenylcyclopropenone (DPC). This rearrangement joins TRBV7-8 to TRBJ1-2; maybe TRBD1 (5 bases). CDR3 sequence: CASSLAQGGYGYTF. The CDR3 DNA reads TGTGCCAGCAGCTTAGCCCAGGGTGGCTATGGCTACACCTTC.